This is a list of T cell receptor beta chains from one sample in a study of blood T cell repertoires in COVID-19. Clones were sequenced by immunoSEQ multiplex PCR, and TCRdb holds only the in-frame ones, with some missing. The table shows 250,000 to 350,000 clones, with 70% to 90% occurring only once. Sequencing used PBMCs or T cells enriched from blood (not recorded which). These receptor sequences come from a woman aged 25 to 39 who had recovered from COVID-19. Both conserved end residues are part of each CDR3. A D gene is named only where the DNA matches it firmly. The listing skips clone size in some rows; elsewhere it reads once, few, many or a size class.

D gene: -
clone size: -
V gene: TRBV7-9
J gene: TRBJ1-1
CDR3 DNA: TGTGCCAGCAGCACGGGTTTCATGAACACTGAAGCTTTCTTT
CDR3 protein: CASSTGFMNTEAFF

D gene: TRBD1
clone size: -
V gene: TRBV10-3
J gene: TRBJ2-3
CDR3 DNA: TGTGCCATCAGGACAGGGGTAGGGATTTCTAGCACAGATACGCAGTATTTT
CDR3 protein: CAIRTGVGISSTDTQYF

D gene: TRBD2
clone size: -
V gene: TRBV6-5
J gene: TRBJ2-3
CDR3 DNA: TGTGCCAGCAGTCCCGGGGGGTCAGATACGCAGTATTTT
CDR3 protein: CASSPGGSDTQYF

D gene: -
clone size: once
V gene: TRBV3-1/TRBV3-2
J gene: TRBJ1-1
CDR3 DNA: TGTGCCAGCAGCCCGACATATGTGGGGCGCTGGGCTTTCTTT
CDR3 protein: CASSPTYVGRWAFF

D gene: TRBD1
clone size: -
V gene: TRBV19
J gene: TRBJ1-2
CDR3 DNA: TGTGCCAGTAGTTCGACAGGGGGCCACTATGGCTACACCTTC
CDR3 protein: CASSSTGGHYGYTF

D gene: TRBD1
clone size: -
V gene: TRBV3-1/TRBV3-2
J gene: TRBJ1-2
CDR3 DNA: TGTGCCAGCTTCGGACAGGGCGGGTATGGCTACACCTTC
CDR3 protein: CASFGQGGYGYTF

D gene: -
clone size: -
V gene: TRBV11-3
J gene: TRBJ2-2
CDR3 DNA: TGTGCCAGCAGCTTATGGGGCAGTTCGAACACCGGGGAGCTGTTTTTT
CDR3 protein: CASSLWGSSNTGELFF

D gene: TRBD2
clone size: once
V gene: TRBV2
J gene: TRBJ2-1
CDR3 DNA: TGTGCCAGCAGCGCCGGGACTAGGTTCAATGAGCAGTTCTTC
CDR3 protein: CASSAGTRFNEQFF

D gene: -
clone size: once
V gene: TRBV2
J gene: TRBJ2-7
CDR3 DNA: TGTGCCAGCAGTGGACAGCTTTTCTACGAGCAGTACTTC
CDR3 protein: CASSGQLFYEQYF

D gene: -
clone size: -
V gene: TRBV30
J gene: TRBJ1-3
CDR3 DNA: TGTGCCTGGAGTGTAACTTCACCAAGAAACACCATATATTTT
CDR3 protein: CAWSVTSPRNTIYF

D gene: TRBD1
clone size: -
V gene: TRBV5-1
J gene: TRBJ1-1
CDR3 DNA: TGCGCCAGCAGCAGGGACAGCAAGATTGAAGCTTTCTTT
CDR3 protein: CASSRDSKIEAFF

D gene: TRBD1
clone size: -
V gene: TRBV29-1
J gene: TRBJ2-7
CDR3 DNA: TGCAGCGTTACCCCGGGACAGGGGATGTACGAGCAGTACTTC
CDR3 protein: CSVTPGQGMYEQYF

D gene: TRBD1
clone size: -
V gene: TRBV12-3/TRBV12-4
J gene: TRBJ1-2
CDR3 DNA: TGTGCCAGCAGCCGCGGGACAGTTTATGGCTACACCTTC
CDR3 protein: CASSRGTVYGYTF

D gene: TRBD2
clone size: once
V gene: TRBV30
J gene: TRBJ2-2
CDR3 DNA: TGTGCCTGTCGTATAGCGGGGCGCAACACCGGGGAGCTGTTTTTT
CDR3 protein: CACRIAGRNTGELFF

D gene: -
clone size: -
V gene: TRBV4-1
J gene: TRBJ1-1
CDR3 DNA: TGCGCCAGCAGCCAAGTCCCCGGGAAGACGGGCGATGAAGCTTTCTTT
CDR3 protein: CASSQVPGKTGDEAFF

D gene: TRBD1
clone size: -
V gene: TRBV19
J gene: TRBJ1-4
CDR3 DNA: TGTGCCAGTAGTACCCAGGGGGCGGATGAAAAACTGTTTTTT
CDR3 protein: CASSTQGADEKLFF

D gene: -
clone size: -
V gene: TRBV29-1
J gene: TRBJ1-3
CDR3 DNA: TGCAGCGTTCGAGGGGGAGGAAACACCATATATTTT
CDR3 protein: CSVRGGGNTIYF

D gene: -
clone size: -
V gene: TRBV4-1
J gene: TRBJ1-2
CDR3 DNA: TGCGCCAGCAGCCAAGTAACCCTTGGGCTGCCGAAGAGTTCGGGCTACACCTTC
CDR3 protein: CASSQVTLGLPKSSGYTF

D gene: TRBD1
clone size: -
V gene: TRBV7-6
J gene: TRBJ2-7
CDR3 DNA: TGTGCCAGCAGCTTAGCGGTGGTGCAGGGGGCCTCCTACGAGCAGTACTTC
CDR3 protein: CASSLAVVQGASYEQYF

D gene: -
clone size: -
V gene: TRBV11-1
J gene: TRBJ1-1
CDR3 DNA: TGTGCCAGCAGCTTAGTATCCCGGGGGACTGAAGCTTTCTTT
CDR3 protein: CASSLVSRGTEAFF

D gene: TRBD1
clone size: -
V gene: TRBV18
J gene: TRBJ1-2
CDR3 DNA: TGTGCCAGCTCACCCGCCCCTGGGACAGGGAACTATGGCTACACCTTC
CDR3 protein: CASSPAPGTGNYGYTF

D gene: TRBD1
clone size: -
V gene: TRBV5-1
J gene: TRBJ2-1
CDR3 DNA: TGCGCCAGCAGCTCCGGACAGGGCCCTTTGGATGAGCAGTTCTTC
CDR3 protein: CASSSGQGPLDEQFF

D gene: TRBD2
clone size: -
V gene: TRBV9
J gene: TRBJ2-5
CDR3 DNA: TGTGCCAGCAGCGCCTCCCCACTAGCGGGGGATGAGACCCAGTACTTC
CDR3 protein: CASSASPLAGDETQYF

D gene: -
clone size: -
V gene: TRBV10-3
J gene: TRBJ1-5
CDR3 DNA: TGTGCCATCAGTGAGTCCAGGGTGGCAGGTAGGAATCAGCCCCAGCATTTT
CDR3 protein: CAISESRVAGRNQPQHF

D gene: TRBD1
clone size: -
V gene: TRBV6-2/TRBV6-3
J gene: TRBJ2-7
CDR3 DNA: TGTGCCAGCAGCCCGGGCCGGGACAGGGTGGTTTCCGAGCAGTACTTC
CDR3 protein: CASSPGRDRVVSEQYF

D gene: -
clone size: -
V gene: TRBV7-9
J gene: TRBJ2-1
CDR3 DNA: TGTGCCAGCAGGAGCCCATCCTACAATGAGCAGTTCTTC
CDR3 protein: CASRSPSYNEQFF

D gene: TRBD1
clone size: -
V gene: TRBV12-3/TRBV12-4
J gene: TRBJ1-6
CDR3 DNA: TGTGCCAGCAGTTTACAGGGGGGCTCACCCCTCCACTTT
CDR3 protein: CASSLQGGSPLHF

D gene: -
clone size: -
V gene: TRBV2
J gene: TRBJ1-1
CDR3 DNA: TGTGCCAGCAGTGAAGGGGCAGTTATGAACACTGAAGCTTTCTTT
CDR3 protein: CASSEGAVMNTEAFF

D gene: TRBD2
clone size: -
V gene: TRBV7-6
J gene: TRBJ2-1
CDR3 DNA: TGTGCCAGCAGCCCCCCGGTAGCGGGGGTCTCCTACAATGAGCAGTTCTTC
CDR3 protein: CASSPPVAGVSYNEQFF

D gene: -
clone size: -
V gene: TRBV6-2/TRBV6-3
J gene: TRBJ1-2
CDR3 DNA: TGTGCCAGCAGCATAGGACAAGACTATGGCTACACCTTC
CDR3 protein: CASSIGQDYGYTF

D gene: TRBD2
clone size: -
V gene: TRBV11-2
J gene: TRBJ2-2
CDR3 DNA: TGTGCCAGCAGACCCCCTAGCGGGAGCTACACCGGGGAGCTGTTTTTT
CDR3 protein: CASRPPSGSYTGELFF

D gene: TRBD1
clone size: -
V gene: TRBV30
J gene: TRBJ1-6
CDR3 DNA: TGTGCCTGGAGTGTCCGTGGGGACAGGGTGAGTTCACCCCTCCACTTT
CDR3 protein: CAWSVRGDRVSSPLHF

D gene: -
clone size: -
V gene: TRBV3-1/TRBV3-2
J gene: TRBJ1-1
CDR3 DNA: TGTGCCAGCAGCCACGTTCGGGGTTCGAACACTGAAGCTTTCTTT
CDR3 protein: CASSHVRGSNTEAFF

D gene: TRBD1
clone size: once
V gene: TRBV10-2
J gene: TRBJ1-6
CDR3 DNA: TGCGCCAGCAGTGACCCCCTGAGGACAGGGATTAATTCACCCCTCCACTTT
CDR3 protein: CASSDPLRTGINSPLHF

D gene: -
clone size: -
V gene: TRBV7-2
J gene: TRBJ1-1
CDR3 DNA: TGTGCCAGCAGCGCAACCAGGGCTAGGAACACTGAAGCTTTCTTT
CDR3 protein: CASSATRARNTEAFF

D gene: -
clone size: -
V gene: TRBV30
J gene: TRBJ1-6
CDR3 DNA: TGTGCCTGGAGTCTCCGGGCGGGCACGAGCTCCTATAATTCACCCCTCCACTTT
CDR3 protein: CAWSLRAGTSSYNSPLHF

D gene: -
clone size: -
V gene: TRBV13
J gene: TRBJ2-2
CDR3 DNA: TGTGCCAGCAGCTTAGTCACGGGGATCGGGGAGCTGTTTTTT
CDR3 protein: CASSLVTGIGELFF

D gene: TRBD2
clone size: -
V gene: TRBV9
J gene: TRBJ2-1
CDR3 DNA: TGTGCCAGCAGCGTAACGTGGGCGGGGGGTTACAATGAGCAGTTCTTC
CDR3 protein: CASSVTWAGGYNEQFF

D gene: TRBD1
clone size: -
V gene: TRBV25-1
J gene: TRBJ2-3
CDR3 DNA: TGTGCCAGCAGTGCCCCGGGACAGCTTGCAGGGAATACGCAGTATTTT
CDR3 protein: CASSAPGQLAGNTQYF

D gene: TRBD1
clone size: -
V gene: TRBV5-5
J gene: TRBJ1-2
CDR3 DNA: TGTGCCAGCAGCCCTGGACAGGGAGCTTCTAACTATGGCTACACCTTC
CDR3 protein: CASSPGQGASNYGYTF

D gene: TRBD1
clone size: -
V gene: TRBV18
J gene: TRBJ2-3
CDR3 DNA: TGTGCCAGCTCACCACCGGACAGGGCCGGAGATACGCAGTATTTT
CDR3 protein: CASSPPDRAGDTQYF

D gene: TRBD2
clone size: -
V gene: TRBV5-1
J gene: TRBJ2-5
CDR3 DNA: TGCGCCAGCAGCTTGGAAGCGGGGGGGCCTCGAGAGACCCAGTACTTC
CDR3 protein: CASSLEAGGPRETQYF

D gene: -
clone size: -
V gene: TRBV13
J gene: TRBJ2-2
CDR3 DNA: TGTGCCAGCAGCTTGTTAACAGGGCGAAACACCGGGGAGCTGTTTTTT
CDR3 protein: CASSLLTGRNTGELFF